This T cell receptor (beta chain) derives from a study of shared clonotypes between healthy human individuals. Overall study context: Per donor, three plates held CD4 naive cells, three held CD4 memory, two held CD8 naive and one held CD8 memory.

In the original workflow: ImmunoSEQ yielded junction-only sequences lacking quality scores, so filtering differed. TCRdb's table, derived via immunoSEQ multiplex PCR, lists solely in-frame clones and lacks some. The V and J calls and the clone size are those of that table, but D and trimming were determined from the DNA. Found here are about 1 million clones, about 74% of them singletons; the top ten hold around 1.5%. The CDR3 is 12 amino acids. V was pared by 6 bases and J by 0 bases, with 5 bases between. CDR1 and CDR2 from the germline V gene are MDHEN and SYDVKM. This clonotype was obtained from a man younger than 30 in good health. Sequencing was done on a sample of memory CD4+ T cells sorted from blood. The subset here: CD45RA-negative fraction. The chain carries TRBV28 and TRBJ1-2; no firm D call. The CDR3 region is CASRVTNYGYTF. DNA for the CDR3: TGTGCCAGCAGGGTAACTAACTATGGCTACACCTTC.